The source of this T cell receptor (beta chain) is a study of shared clonotypes between healthy human individuals. The wider study: Per donor, three plates held CD4 naive cells, three held CD4 memory, two held CD8 naive and one held CD8 memory.

CDR1 is MNHEY and CDR2 is SVGAGI in the germline V gene. This CDR3 is 13 amino acids long. All the donors were Caucasian adults who lived in Nashville, Tennessee. A word on this clone: One end of the junction fails to match germline, which may point to a read error.

Each cell subset's genomic DNA was divided evenly among several immunoSEQ plates. TCRdb keeps only in-frame clones here, not all; method: immunoSEQ multiplex PCR. The repertoire holds about 1,500,000 clones, with over 95% as singletons. The chain employs TRBV6-5 and TRBJ2-5; D may be TRBD1 (6 bases). Sequencing was done on a sample of naive CD4+ T cells sorted from blood. As for subset: CD45RA+ positively selected. The clonotype was recovered from a man younger than 45 in good health. The CDR3 DNA is TGTGCCAGCAGCTACACAGGGCTTAATCCCCCGAACTTC. As protein: CASSYTGLNPPNF.